This passage covers 26 T cell receptor beta chains from one sample sequenced in a study of shared clonotypes between healthy human individuals. Clones were sequenced by immunoSEQ multiplex PCR, and TCRdb holds only the in-frame ones, with some missing. The sample holds over a million clones; about 75% are singletons and the top ten take around 1.5%. Sequencing was performed on memory CD4+ T cells sorted from blood. Subset here: CD45RA-negative fraction. The receptor set was obtained from a man between 18 and 35 years old in good health.

This clone was seen once. The genes are TRBV5-4 and TRBJ2-2; D not certain. CDR1 SGHNT and CDR2 YYREEE come from the germline V gene (reference sequence). Between the trimmed V and J ends, which lost 0 bases and 4 bases, there was a span of 7 bases. CDR3 length equals 14 residues. The CDR3 sequence is CASSLDRITGELFF. CDR3 nucleotides: TGTGCCAGCAGCTTGGACCGTATCACCGGGGAGCTGTTTTTT.

This clone was seen repeatedly, ten times or more. The chain employs TRBV11-3 and TRBJ2-3; TRBD2 matches 12 bases. Germline V gene data show CDR1 as SGHNT and CDR2 as YENEEA. CDR3 length: 15 residues. The trim removed 5 bases at V and 5 bases at J, leaving 5 bases unmatched. CDR3 in amino acids: CASSPSGRAEDTQYF. The CDR3 DNA sequence: TGTGCCAGCAGCCCTAGCGGGAGGGCCGAAGATACGCAGTATTTT.

The CDR3 sequence is CASSLLQTLSPYEQYF. Here the CDR3 DNA reads TGTGCCAGCAGCTTACTACAGACCCTATCGCCCTACGAGCAGTACTTC. The rearrangement uses TRBV7-2 and TRBJ2-7; D is unclear. V lost 2 bases to trimming and J lost 2 bases, with 16 bases between them. Germline V gene sequence: CDR1 SGHTA, CDR2 FQGNSA. This CDR3 comprises 16 residues.

Worth noting for this clone: The sample contains more than one DNA sequence encoding this CDR3. The rearrangement links TRBV19 to TRBJ1-6, with 7 bases matching TRBD1. Trimming at V came to 7 bases and at J to 1 base, leaving 4 bases not matched to a gene. This CDR3 has 15 residues. Germline V gene lookup returns CDR1 LNHDA and CDR2 SQIVND (reference sequence). CDR3 nucleotides: TGTGCCAGTACTCCAGGGGGGTCCTATAATTCACCCCTCCACTTT. It yields the protein CASTPGGSYNSPLHF.

This clone was seen a single time. CDR3 DNA: TGTGCCAGCAGTCCACTCCACACTGAAGCTTTCTTT. This gives the protein CASSPLHTEAFF. The rearrangement uses TRBV28 and TRBJ1-1, with no clear D. CDR1 and CDR2 from the germline V gene are MDHEN and SYDVKM. The V end was cut by 5 bases, the J end by 3 bases, with 7 bases between. The CDR3 spans 12 residues.

This clone came up a few times. A much more abundant neighbour one base away suggests this may be a read error. The same CDR3 can be traced to other DNA sequences in this sample. The chain carries TRBV7-9 and TRBJ2-5; the D is unclear. The CDR3 extends over 11 amino acids. V lost 3 bases to trimming and J lost 2 bases, with 1 base between them. Germline CDR1 reads SEHNR; CDR2 reads FQNEAQ (reference sequence). The CDR3: CASSFQETQYF. DNA for the CDR3: TGTGCCAGCAGCTTTCAAGAGACCCAGTACTTC.

The V and J genes are TRBV6-1 and TRBJ2-3; TRBD2 agrees at 12 bases. The ends lost 4 bases at V and 6 bases at J; junction bases unmatched: 5. CDR1 is MNHNS and CDR2 is SASEGT in the germline V gene. This CDR3 is built from 15 residues. The CDR3 is CASSALAGGTDTQYF. CDR3 DNA sequence: TGTGCCAGCAGTGCCCTAGCGGGAGGGACTGATACGCAGTATTTT.

V gene TRBV28 combines with J gene TRBJ1-1; the match to TRBD1 covers 7 bases. CDR1 is MDHEN, CDR2 SYDVKM, per germline. The trim removed 5 bases at V and 8 bases at J, leaving 11 bases unmatched. The CDR3 consists of 14 residues. CDR3 loop: CASSRNRQGKEAFF. In nucleotides, the CDR3 is TGTGCCAGCAGTCGAAATCGACAGGGAAAGGAAGCTTTCTTT.

This clone was picked up one time. The chain carries TRBV10-2 and TRBJ2-1; 9 positions agree with TRBD1. V trimming: 4 bases; J trimming: 8 bases; junction bases outside the gene matches: 9. This CDR3 spans 15 amino acids. Germline CDR1 reads WSHSY; CDR2 reads SAAADI. The CDR3 DNA reads TGCGCCAGCAGTGGGGGACAGGGTTTTAGCGATGAGCAGTTCTTC. It specifies CASSGGQGFSDEQFF.

Concerning this clone itself: In the same sample, other DNA sequences code for this CDR3. As DNA, the CDR3 is TGTGCCAGCTCACCTGGGGGAAGCTACGAGCAGTACTTC. Residues: CASSPGGSYEQYF. The genes are TRBV18 and TRBJ2-7; the D call may be TRBD1 or TRBD2 (5 bases each). This CDR3 comprises 13 residues. Trimming left V 3 bases short and J 3 bases short, with 9 bases between. Germline values: CDR1 KGHSH, CDR2 LQKENI.

This clone was found once. The chain is built from TRBV6-1 and TRBJ2-6; D not certain. V dropped 8 bases and J dropped 1 base, with 6 bases sitting between them. This CDR3 has 13 amino acids. Germline loops: CDR1 MNHNS, CDR2 SASEGT. The CDR3 here is CASWPSGANVLTF. The DNA of the CDR3 is TGTGCCAGCTGGCCTTCTGGGGCCAACGTCCTGACTTTC.

This clone is a singleton in its sample. This sequence joins TRBV5-1 and TRBJ1-2; D is unresolved. The CDR3 has 13 amino acids. Germline loops: CDR1 SGHRS, CDR2 YFSETQ. Trimming cost V 4 bases and J 0 bases, with 7 bases left between them. The CDR3 loop reads CASSESTNYGYTF. For the CDR3, the DNA is TGCGCCAGCAGCGAGTCTACTAACTATGGCTACACCTTC.

The rearrangement joins TRBV7-9 to TRBJ2-3, with D perhaps TRBD2 (5 bases). In germline, CDR1 is SEHNR, CDR2 FQNEAQ (reference sequence). The CDR3 covers 16 residues. Deletions cut 3 bases from V and 0 bases from J, with 13 bases between. The CDR3 is CASSFTRDASTDTQYF. CDR3 nucleotide sequence: TGTGCCAGCAGCTTTACCCGGGATGCTAGCACAGATACGCAGTATTTT.

The gene calls are TRBV2 and TRBJ1-2; D might be TRBD1 (6 bases). The germline V and J ends were trimmed by 4 bases and 4 bases, with 10 bases remaining between them. Germline assignment: CDR1 SNHLY and CDR2 FYNNEI. The CDR3 is made up of 13 amino acids. CDR3 region: CASSGRGSYGYTF. The CDR3 nucleotides are TGTGCCAGCAGTGGCAGGGGCTCCTATGGCTACACCTTC. Filled out from reference TRBV2 and TRBJ1-2, the complete variable domain reads EPEVTQTPSHQVTQMGQEVILRCVPISNHLYFYWYRQILGQKVEFLVSFYNNEISEKSEIFDDQFSVERPDGSNFTLKIRSTKLEDSAMYFCASSGRGSYGYTFGSGTRLTVV.

V usage is TRBV6-6 and J usage is TRBJ2-2; D tentatively fits TRBD1 or TRBD2 (5 bases each). In germline, CDR1 is MNHNY, CDR2 SVGAGI (reference sequence). The CDR3 runs 15 residues. The V and J ends lost 4 bases and 1 base respectively, with 10 bases between them. The CDR3 protein is CASSWGRKNTGELFF. In DNA form, the CDR3 reads TGTGCCAGCAGTTGGGGACGGAAGAACACCGGGGAGCTGTTTTTT.

This chain uses TRBV7-2 with TRBJ2-3; unclear D gene. Germline loops: CDR1 SGHTA, CDR2 FQGNSA. The CDR3 consists of 12 residues. Deletions cut 4 bases from V and 6 bases from J, with 8 bases between. The CDR3 region has the DNA TGTGCCAGCAGCTACTTCCTGGATACGCAGTATTTT. Its protein is CASSYFLDTQYF.

As concerns this clone: Other nucleotide sequences in the sample specify the same CDR3. V gene TRBV19 combines with J gene TRBJ2-3; D could derive from TRBD1 or TRBD2 (5 bases each). The CDR3 contains 14 residues. Trimming removed 5 bases at V and 6 bases at J, with 15 bases between. Germline-derived CDR1 and CDR2 are LNHDA and SQIVND (reference sequence). CDR3 DNA: TGTGCCAGTAGTTCCCGGGGCCGGGTGGATACGCAGTATTTT. Its translation: CASSSRGRVDTQYF.

The chain carries TRBV27 and TRBJ2-5, with a tentative D call TRBD1 (6 bases). V was shortened by 4 bases and J by 2 bases, with 14 bases between the two germline ends. Germline CDR1 MNHEY, CDR2 SMNVEV (reference sequence). CDR3 length equals 15 residues. This chain's CDR3 is CASSSTPGQQETQYF. CDR3 DNA: TGTGCCAGCAGTTCCACCCCCGGACAGCAAGAGACCCAGTACTTC.

This chain joins TRBV6-6 and TRBJ2-7; 7 bases agree with TRBD1. CDR3 size: 16 residues. With V trimmed by 5 bases and J by 1 base, 11 bases remained unmatched. Germline lookup yields CDR1 MNHNY and CDR2 SVGAGI (reference sequence). The CDR3 bases are TGTGCCAGCAGTCCTGACTTGAGGGGGCCATCCTACGAGCAGTACTTC. Amino acid sequence: CASSPDLRGPSYEQYF.

The chain links TRBV11-3 to TRBJ2-7; D possibly corresponds to TRBD2 (6 bases). CDR3 length equals 15 residues. Germline CDR1 and CDR2: SGHNT and YENEEA. The V and J ends lost 1 base and 2 bases respectively, with 12 bases between them. This chain's CDR3 is CASSLGGGSAYEQYF. The CDR3 DNA reads TGTGCCAGCAGCTTAGGTGGAGGGTCGGCCTACGAGCAGTACTTC. Combining the CDR3 with reference TRBV11-3 and TRBJ2-7 gives the whole variable domain EAGVVQSPRYKIIEKKQPVAFWCNPISGHNTLYWYLQNLGQGPELLIRYENEEAVDDSQLPKDRFSAERLKGVDSTLKIQPAELGDSAVYLCASSLGGGSAYEQYFGPGTRLTVT.

The chain combines TRBV30 with TRBJ2-1; perhaps TRBD2 as D (6 bases). The CDR3 totals 18 residues. V lost 4 bases and J lost 0, with 22 bases in between. Per germline, CDR1 GTSNPN and CDR2 SVGIG (reference sequence). CDR3 in amino acids: CAWTKGTSLLSSYNEQFF. The CDR3 nucleotides are TGTGCCTGGACTAAGGGAACTAGCTTACTGAGCTCCTACAATGAGCAGTTCTTC.

The chain couples TRBV6-1 to TRBJ2-1; 9 bases align to TRBD1. This CDR3 region has 14 residues. The germline V gene has CDR1 MNHNS and CDR2 SASEGT. Losses at the gene ends were 5 bases for V and 4 bases for J; bases not matched to a gene: 3. The CDR3: CASSLTGGYNEQFF. In DNA, the CDR3 is TGTGCCAGCAGTCTGACAGGGGGTTACAATGAGCAGTTCTTC.

CDR3 loop: CASSLWQAEETQYF. For the CDR3, the DNA is TGCGCCAGCAGCTTGTGGCAGGCCGAAGAGACCCAGTACTTC. The chain has TRBV5-1 and TRBJ2-5; unclear D gene. V shed 1 base and J shed 3 bases, with 10 bases lying between them. Germline V CDR1 and CDR2: SGHRS, YFSETQ. The CDR3 has 14 amino acids.

This chain links TRBV4-3 with TRBJ2-2; 7 positions match TRBD2. Germline CDR1 and CDR2: LGHNA and YSLEER. CDR3 length: 16 amino acids. V shed 0 bases and J 4 bases; nucleotides not matched to a gene: 5. DNA for the CDR3: TGCGCCAGCAGCCAAGACCCCGGGGGGATCACCGGGGAGCTGTTTTTT. Protein sequence: CASSQDPGGITGELFF.

The chain couples TRBV9 to TRBJ1-6; a possible D gene is TRBD1 (5 bases). V lost 0 bases to trimming and J lost 2 bases, with 9 bases between them. The CDR3 runs 16 residues. Germline CDR1 is SGDLS and CDR2 is YYNGEE. This CDR3 reads CASSVGSTAYNSPLHF. In DNA form, the CDR3 reads TGTGCCAGCAGCGTAGGTTCGACAGCCTATAATTCACCCCTCCACTTT.

This chain links TRBV2 with TRBJ2-5; perhaps TRBD1 as D (5 bases). V lost 7 bases and J lost 5, with 17 bases in between. CDR1 SNHLY and CDR2 FYNNEI come from the germline V gene. The CDR3 is 14 residues long. CDR3 DNA: TGTGCCAGCACCGATAGGGGTTTTCGGGAGACCCAGTACTTC. Translated: CASTDRGFRETQYF.